These 18 T cell receptor beta chains came from one sample sequenced in a study of T-cell reconstitution after alpha-beta-depleted transplantation in children. A library of TCRbeta sequences, prepared with unique molecular identifiers, was generated. TCRdb analysed the PCR reads with MiXCR anew, one entry per CDR3 protein. The table records about 300,000 distinct CDR3 sequences, 9.5% to 13% of them present only once. The sample consisted of PBMCs, taken before TCRalphabeta/CD19-depleted stem cell transplant. The origin of the receptors is a boy in the first two years of life with acute myeloid leukemia, due to receive a stem cell transplant.

This clonotype came up many times. The genes are TRBV5-1 and TRBJ2-3; D is ambiguous. V was pared by 0 bases and J by 1 base, with 9 bases between. Germline CDR1 is SGHRS and CDR2 is YFSETQ. There are 15 residues in the CDR3. Here the CDR3 DNA reads TGCGCCAGCAGCTTGGTCTTTAGCCGCACAGATACGCAGTATTTT. This sequence encodes CASSLVFSRTDTQYF.

This clonotype was counted at least ten times. The J gene is TRBJ2-3, the V gene TRBV2, with 9 bases identical to TRBD1. Germline V gene data show CDR1 as SNHLY and CDR2 as FYNNEI. With V trimmed by 9 bases and J by 5 bases, 6 bases remained unmatched. The CDR3 length is 13 residues. The CDR3 DNA is TGTGCCAGTCACAGGGGGCATGGAGATACGCAGTATTTT. This gives the protein CASHRGHGDTQYF.

This clonotype has ten or more counts. The chain recombines TRBV6-1 with TRBJ1-4; a possible D gene is TRBD1 (6 bases). CDR3 size: 15 residues. V was trimmed by 1 base and J by 7 bases, leaving 13 bases between them. The germline V gene encodes CDR1 MNHNS and CDR2 SASEGT. CDR3 DNA: TGTGCCAGCAGTGAAGACGGGGGCGAAACTGAAAAACTGTTTTTT. This encodes CASSEDGGETEKLFF.

This clonotype was seen at least ten times. The chain carries TRBV20-1 and TRBJ2-1, with 12 bases aligning to TRBD2. This CDR3 has 16 residues. The germline gives CDR1 DFQATT, CDR2 SNEGSKA (reference sequence). The V gene end was trimmed by 0 bases and the J gene end by 5 bases; junction bases not matched to a gene: 5. CDR3 sequence: CSARETSGRQNNEQFF. The CDR3 DNA follows: TGCAGTGCTAGAGAAACTAGCGGGAGGCAAAACAATGAGCAGTTCTTC.

This CDR3 reads CAISEEVFTDTQYF. The CDR3 DNA follows: TGTGCCATCAGTGAAGAGGTTTTCACAGATACGCAGTATTTT. V and J are TRBV10-3 and TRBJ2-3, with unresolved D. The CDR3 runs 14 residues. Germline V gene lookup returns CDR1 ENHRY and CDR2 SYGVKD. V was shortened by 3 bases and J by 2 bases, with 9 bases between the two germline ends.

The V and J genes are TRBV20-1 and TRBJ2-7; 7 bases fit TRBD1. Germline V gene sequence: CDR1 DFQATT, CDR2 SNEGSKA (reference sequence). This CDR3 comprises 11 residues. With 5 bases clipped from V and 10 bases from J, the junction kept 8 bases outside the gene matches. The CDR3 DNA reads TGCAGTGCTTCATGGGACAGAAAACAGTACTTC. This translates into CSASWDRKQYF.

At least ten counts were recorded for this clonotype. The gene calls are TRBV7-2 and TRBJ2-1; 11 bases align to TRBD2. The CDR3 is made up of 16 amino acids. Germline assignment: CDR1 SGHTA and CDR2 FQGNSA. J gave up 2 bases and V 5 bases, and 5 bases lay outside the gene matches. As DNA, the CDR3 is TGTGCCAGCAGCCAACATAGCGGGGGGGCCTACAATGAGCAGTTCTTC. This translates into CASSQHSGGAYNEQFF. Supplemented by reference TRBV7-2 and TRBJ2-1, the full variable domain reads GAGVSQSPSNKVTEKGKDVELRCDPISGHTALYWYRQSLGQGLEFLIYFQGNSAPDKSGLPSDRFSAERTGGSVSTLTIQRTQQEDSAVYLCASSQHSGGAYNEQFFGPGTRLTVL.

This clonotype was detected many times. This rearrangement joins TRBV7-9 to TRBJ2-3; possibly TRBD1 for D (6 bases). V was shortened by 3 bases and J by 6 bases, with 16 bases between the two germline ends. The CDR3 covers 15 residues. CDR1 is SEHNR, CDR2 FQNEAQ, per germline (reference sequence). The DNA for the CDR3 is TGTGCCAGCAGCTTCGGCCTACAGGGATGGGATACGCAGTATTTT. Amino acid sequence: CASSFGLQGWDTQYF.

As regards this clonotype: A much more abundant neighbour one base away suggests this may be a read error. The V call is TRBV2, the J call TRBJ2-1; 10 positions agree with TRBD2. This CDR3 is built from 16 residues. The germline V gene encodes CDR1 SNHLY and CDR2 FYNNEI. The trim removed 7 bases at V and 4 bases at J, leaving 10 bases unmatched. The CDR3 sequence is CASKTKGLADYNEQFF. In nucleotides, the CDR3 is TGTGCCAGCAAAACGAAAGGACTAGCGGATTACAATGAGCAGTTCTTC.

The table lists this clonotype with many counts. The CDR3 DNA is TGCGCCAGCAGCATAGGCCGGGGGGGCCGTGCAGATACGCAGTATTTT. Protein sequence: CASSIGRGGRADTQYF. The chain uses TRBV5-1 and TRBJ2-3, with TRBD2 identical over 8 bases. After removal of 4 bases from V and 4 bases from J, the junction contained 11 bases not matched to a gene. CDR1 and CDR2 (germline): SGHRS, YFSETQ. This CDR3 comprises 16 residues.

This clonotype was seen many times. The chain is built from TRBV7-9 and TRBJ1-2; a possible D gene is TRBD1 (6 bases). The CDR3 extends over 15 amino acids. Germline loops: CDR1 SEHNR, CDR2 FQNEAQ (reference sequence). V lost 5 bases to trimming and J lost 3 bases, with 16 bases between them. The CDR3 region has the DNA TGTGCCAGCAGCCTTTTGGGGGCAAAATACTATGGCTACACCTTC. Protein sequence: CASSLLGAKYYGYTF. The whole variable domain, filled in from reference TRBV7-9 and TRBJ1-2, reads DTGVSQNPRHKITKRGQNVTFRCDPISEHNRLYWYRQTLGQGPEFLTYFQNEAQLEKSRLLSDRFSAERPKGSFSTLEIQRTEQGDSAMYLCASSLLGAKYYGYTFGSGTRLTVV.

This clonotype turned up a few times. The chain has TRBV20-1 and TRBJ2-2; D is ambiguous. Deletions cut 2 bases from V and 0 bases from J, with 10 bases between. The CDR3 consists of 15 residues. Germline V lookup: CDR1 DFQATT, CDR2 SNEGSKA (reference sequence). CDR3 region: CSARKGSSNTGELFF. The CDR3 DNA is TGCAGTGCTAGAAAAGGCTCCTCGAACACCGGGGAGCTGTTTTTT.

V is TRBV5-8 and J is TRBJ2-2; unclear D gene. This CDR3 is built from 14 residues. Germline CDR1 reads SGHTS; CDR2 reads YDEGEE. Trimming cost V 5 bases and J 4 bases, with 12 bases left between them. The CDR3 protein is CASRREEATGELFF. The CDR3 DNA reads TGTGCCAGCAGACGAGAAGAAGCCACCGGGGAGCTGTTTTTT. Full variable domain (outside the CDR3, taken from reference TRBV5-8 and TRBJ2-2): EAGVTQSPTHLIKTRGQQATLRCSPISGHTSVYWYQQALGLGLQFLLWYDEGEERNRGNFPPRFSGRQFPNYSSELNVNALELEDSALYLCASRREEATGELFFGEGSRLTVL.

There are many counts of this clonotype. V and J are TRBV3-1 and TRBJ2-7; D gene uncertain. CDR1 and CDR2 from the germline V gene are LGHDT and YNNKEL (reference sequence). The CDR3 sequence is 14 residues long. Trimming left V 1 base short and J 3 bases short, with 10 bases between. The CDR3 protein is CASSQGRNLYEQYF. CDR3 bases: TGTGCCAGCAGCCAAGGGCGGAACCTCTACGAGCAGTACTTC.

This clonotype was found many times. This chain uses TRBV12-3 or TRBV12-4 with TRBJ1-6; a possible D gene is TRBD1 (6 bases). This CDR3 has 15 residues. V was trimmed by 3 bases and J by 8 bases, leaving 14 bases between them. The CDR3 coding sequence is TGTGCCAGCAGTTTCTGGGGGGCGATGGATTCACCCCTCCACTTT. This codes for CASSFWGAMDSPLHF.

This clonotype was observed a few times. This chain joins TRBV6-2 or TRBV6-3 and TRBJ2-1, with D possibly matching TRBD2 (6 bases). The CDR3 length is 13 residues. CDR1 is MNHEY, CDR2 SVGEGT, per germline. Trimming pared 6 bases from V and 7 bases from J, leaving 13 bases between. This CDR3 is CASSRDSRNEQFF. CDR3 in DNA: TGTGCCAGCAGCCGGGACTCCCGTAATGAGCAGTTCTTC.

This clonotype was seen at least ten times. The chain combines TRBV7-2 with TRBJ2-1; 9 bases agree with TRBD2. V was pared by 5 bases and J by 6 bases, with 11 bases of the junction left unmatched. From germline, CDR1 is SGHTA and CDR2 FQGNSA. The CDR3 sequence is 16 residues long. CDR3 sequence reads: CASSAVAGVNGNEQFF. CDR3 DNA: TGTGCCAGCAGCGCCGTAGCGGGAGTTAATGGCAATGAGCAGTTCTTC.

This clonotype was seen repeatedly, ten times or more. This rearrangement joins TRBV20-1 to TRBJ2-1; D is ambiguous. The germline V and J ends were trimmed by 3 bases and 12 bases, with 15 bases remaining between them. The CDR3 loop spans 12 amino acids. Germline CDR1 is DFQATT and CDR2 is SNEGSKA (reference sequence). CDR3 nucleotides: TGCAGTGCTAGGGAGTCCGGGTCCTCGCAGTTCTTC. Protein: CSARESGSSQFF.